A selection of T cell receptor beta chains follows, all from one sample in a study of metastatic and nonmetastatic thyroid tumors. TCRdb re-clonotyped the PCR reads through MiXCR. The sample lists around 26,000 clones, less than 15% occurring once. Material for sequencing was blood. The source of these receptors is a female donor with papillary thyroid cancer or a benign thyroid nodule (not recorded which). Some clones in this sample may be carry-over from other donors' samples. CDR3s include the opening cysteine and the closing phenylalanine or tryptophan. The D gene is left open where the match is weak. Rows may omit the clone size; those that give it use once, few, many or a size class.

v_call	clone_size	j_call	d_call	cdr3_nt	cdr3_aa
TRBV7-9	many	TRBJ2-6	NA	TGTGCCAGCAGCCCCTCTTCTATTGGGGCCAACGTCCTGACTTTC	CASSPSSIGANVLTF
TRBV27	few	TRBJ1-1	NA	TGTGCCAGCATCTCCCGGGGCCCCCGGGTCACTGAAGCTTTCTTT	CASISRGPRVTEAFF
TRBV7-3	NA	TRBJ2-3	TRBD1	TGTGCCAACAGGGGGAAGGAAAGCACAGATACGCAGTATTTT	CANRGKESTDTQYF
TRBV5-1	many	TRBJ2-1	TRBD2	TGCGCCAGCAGCTTGTCGGGGGGGCCGAATGAGCAGTTCTTC	CASSLSGGPNEQFF
TRBV20-1	many	TRBJ2-7	NA	TGCAGTGCGGATGAGGGGCAGAGGGACTGGCAGTACTTC	CSADEGQRDWQYF
TRBV20-1	NA	TRBJ1-5	NA	TGCAGTGCTATTGCCCCAGGGATATCCTCAAGCAATCAGCCCCAGCATTTT	CSAIAPGISSSNQPQHF
TRBV6-1	few	TRBJ2-1	TRBD2	TGTGCCAGCAGTGAAAACGGGGGGGAGTACAATGAGCAGTTCTTC	CASSENGGEYNEQFF
TRBV11-2	many	TRBJ2-7	NA	TGTGCCAGCAGCCAAGGCTCGGGGCTTGAGCAGTACTTC	CASSQGSGLEQYF
TRBV28	many	TRBJ1-2	NA	TGTGCCAGCAGTTTACAGGCTGTGATCCTCTATGGCTACACCTTC	CASSLQAVILYGYTF
TRBV4-1	many	TRBJ2-1	NA	TGCGCCAGCTCCCGGGAGCTTAGCGGAAGCTCCTACAATGAGCAGTTCTTC	CASSRELSGSSYNEQFF
TRBV6-4	many	TRBJ2-3	NA	TGTGCCAGCATCCCCCGGAGGGGCACAGATACGCAGTATTTT	CASIPRRGTDTQYF
TRBV19	many	TRBJ2-1	NA	TGTGCCAGTAGTATAGCGTCTAGCGTTAATGAGCAGTTCTTC	CASSIASSVNEQFF
TRBV18	many	TRBJ2-3	TRBD2	TGTGCCAGCTCACCAAGTACTAGCGGGGTAACAGATACGCAGTATTTT	CASSPSTSGVTDTQYF
TRBV7-2	many	TRBJ1-2	TRBD1	TGTGCCAGCAGGGGACAGGGCCCCTTCTATGGCTACACCTTC	CASRGQGPFYGYTF